This entry lists 31 T cell receptor beta chains sequenced from one sample in a study of T cell repertoires in cytomegalovirus infection. TCRdb called the reads again in MiXCR, with one record for every CDR3 protein. The data show hundreds of thousands of distinct CDR3 sequences, around a sixth seen once. The sequenced sample was PBMCs. The receptors originated from a human donor in good health (CMV status not recorded). Some clones in this sample may be carry-over from other donors' samples.

J is TRBJ2-2 and V is TRBV2, with TRBD1 matching over 7 bases. The germline CDR1 and CDR2 sequences are SNHLY and FYNNEI. The CDR3 has 14 amino acids. Trimming removed 11 bases from V and 2 bases from J; junction bases left unmatched: 8. The CDR3 sequence: CAGRQGYNTGELFF. DNA for the CDR3: TGTGCCGGGAGACAGGGTTATAACACCGGGGAGCTGTTTTTT.

Only a few counts were recorded for this clonotype. The chain combines TRBV6-1 with TRBJ1-2; TRBD1 aligns across 12 bases. After removal of 10 bases from V and 7 bases from J, the junction contained 7 bases not matched to a gene. The CDR3 extends over 13 amino acids. From germline, CDR1 is MNHNS and CDR2 SASEGT. CDR3 residues: CANRDRGRSGYTF. The CDR3, as DNA: TGTGCCAACCGGGACAGGGGGCGAAGTGGCTACACCTTC.

This sequence joins TRBV29-1 and TRBJ2-2; TRBD2 matches at 13 bases. CDR3 length: 17 amino acids. Trimming at V came to 0 bases and at J to 8 bases, leaving 9 bases not matched to a gene. The germline CDR1 and CDR2 sequences are SQVTM and ANQGSEA. This chain's CDR3 is CSVEDRGLAGPRGELFF. The CDR3 DNA follows: TGCAGCGTTGAAGATAGGGGACTAGCGGGGCCTCGTGGGGAGCTGTTTTTT.

This clonotype came up once. The V gene is TRBV5-1, the J gene TRBJ2-1; D gene uncertain. Trimming removed 0 bases from V and 5 bases from J, with 12 bases in between. The CDR3 extends over 15 amino acids. Germline CDR1 is SGHRS and CDR2 is YFSETQ. The CDR3 coding sequence is TGCGCCAGCAGCTTGGAGGCCAGCCGAGACAATGAGCAGTTCTTC. It codes for CASSLEASRDNEQFF.

This clonotype turned up a few times. V gene TRBV7-8 combines with J gene TRBJ2-3; D ambiguous. Trimming took 5 bases from V and 3 from J, leaving 9 bases between them. This CDR3 is 13 amino acids long. Germline V CDR1 and CDR2: SGHVS, FQNEAQ. CDR3: CASSPDITDTQYF. DNA for the CDR3: TGTGCCAGCAGCCCGGATATAACAGATACGCAGTATTTT.

This chain links TRBV19 with TRBJ1-5; the D is unclear. The CDR3 sequence is 18 residues long. Trimming took 3 bases from V and 0 from J, leaving 18 bases between them. CDR1 LNHDA and CDR2 SQIVND come from the germline V gene (reference sequence). The CDR3 nucleotides read TGTGCCAGTAGTATCGCGGGCCCCGGATTGTATAGCAATCAGCCCCAGCATTTT. Protein sequence: CASSIAGPGLYSNQPQHF.

This clonotype was seen ten or more times. The CDR3 loop reads CASSGSGYEQYF. The CDR3 bases are TGTGCCTCTAGCGGGAGTGGGTACGAGCAGTACTTC. This sequence joins TRBV7-2 and TRBJ2-7; TRBD2 aligns across 10 bases. The CDR3 runs 12 residues. Germline CDR1 and CDR2: SGHTA and FQGNSA. With 11 bases clipped from V and 4 bases from J, the junction kept 5 bases outside the gene matches.

The rearrangement joins TRBV2 to TRBJ1-5; TRBD1 is a possible D gene (6 bases). The germline CDR1 and CDR2 sequences are SNHLY and FYNNEI. V was pared by 6 bases and J by 3 bases, with 15 bases between. CDR3 length equals 15 residues. CDR3 bases: TGTGCCAGCAGGAGGGGGGGGCTGGTCAATCAGCCCCAGCATTTT. Encoded protein: CASRRGGLVNQPQHF.

The V call is TRBV5-1, the J call TRBJ2-1; D is unresolved. V lost 0 bases and J 4 bases, leaving 11 bases between the germline ends. Germline values: CDR1 SGHRS, CDR2 YFSETQ. The CDR3 has 15 residues. The CDR3 DNA is TGCGCCAGCAGCTTGGATAGGGCCCGTTACAATGAGCAGTTCTTC. It encodes CASSLDRARYNEQFF.

The CDR3: CASSQDHFGNTEAFF. Here the CDR3 DNA reads TGCGCCAGCAGCCAAGATCATTTTGGCAACACTGAAGCTTTCTTT. The gene calls are TRBV4-1 and TRBJ1-1, with D hard to call. V lost 0 bases and J lost 2, with 10 bases in between. This CDR3 comprises 15 residues. Per germline, CDR1 MGHRA and CDR2 YSYEKL.

This clonotype was detected many times. The chain uses TRBV7-6 and TRBJ2-1; D might be TRBD1 or TRBD2, each matching 5 bases. Deletions cut 5 bases from V and 6 bases from J, with 14 bases between. The CDR3 is 14 residues long. The V gene's germline CDR1 is SGHVS and CDR2 FNYEAQ. In DNA, the CDR3 is TGTGCCAGCAGCCCTCAGCAGGGAGCCAATGAGCAGTTCTTC. It codes for CASSPQQGANEQFF.

This sequence joins TRBV20-1 and TRBJ2-5; 10 bases fit TRBD1. The V gene's germline CDR1 is DFQATT and CDR2 SNEGSKA (reference sequence). The junction had 11 bases not matched to a gene; V was cut back by 5 bases and J by 5 bases. This CDR3 contains 15 residues. In nucleotides, the CDR3 is TGCAGTGCTGACCCCGGGGACAGGGGAACGGAGACCCAGTACTTC. The encoded protein is CSADPGDRGTETQYF.

The CDR3 reads CSASRLPGQGSEAFF. DNA of the CDR3: TGCAGTGCTAGTCGCTTACCAGGACAGGGCTCTGAAGCTTTCTTT. The V gene is TRBV20-1, the J gene TRBJ1-1; 8 nucleotides agree with TRBD1. CDR3 size: 15 residues. V lost 3 bases to trimming and J lost 6 bases; unmatched junction nucleotides: 12. Germline CDR1 is DFQATT and CDR2 is SNEGSKA (reference sequence).

The J gene is TRBJ2-5, the V gene TRBV12-5, with TRBD2 matching 10 bases. The CDR3 sequence is 14 residues long. CDR1 is LGHNT, CDR2 FRNRAP, per germline. The junction had 8 bases not matched to a gene; V was cut back by 9 bases and J by 4 bases. The CDR3 here is CASSLAGVTETQYF. Written as DNA, the CDR3 is TGTGCTAGCTCCCTAGCGGGGGTGACAGAGACCCAGTACTTC.

The rearrangement joins TRBV4-3 to TRBJ2-7; D may be TRBD1 (5 bases). The CDR3 totals 14 residues. Per germline, CDR1 LGHNA and CDR2 YSLEER. V gave up 2 bases and J gave up 3 bases, with 11 bases separating them. The CDR3, as DNA: TGCGCCAGCAGCCAATTTAGGGGTAACTACGAGCAGTACTTC. Its translation is CASSQFRGNYEQYF.

In this sample, this clonotype turned up a few times. The V and J genes are TRBV20-1 and TRBJ1-6; 11 nucleotides match TRBD1. V shed 5 bases and J 5 bases; nucleotides not matched to a gene: 11. The CDR3 totals 17 residues. Germline CDR1 reads DFQATT; CDR2 reads SNEGSKA (reference sequence). The DNA of the CDR3 is TGCAGTGCTCCGGACAGGGGGCCTGGGTCGAATAATTCACCCCTCCACTTT. This encodes CSAPDRGPGSNNSPLHF.

In this sample, this clonotype turned up many times. The rearrangement links TRBV7-6 to TRBJ2-7; D may match TRBD1 or TRBD2 (6 bases each). CDR1 and CDR2 from the germline V gene are SGHVS and FNYEAQ. Trimming removed 2 bases from V and 6 bases from J, with 11 bases in between. The CDR3 extends over 13 amino acids. The CDR3 region has the DNA TGTGCCAGCAGCTTAACGGGGGCTCGCGAGCAGTACTTC. Translating it yields CASSLTGAREQYF.

This chain uses TRBV20-1 with TRBJ1-3; D may be TRBD1 (6 bases). The length of the CDR3 is 13 residues. V lost 2 bases to trimming and J lost 5 bases, with 10 bases between them. Germline CDR1 DFQATT, CDR2 SNEGSKA (reference sequence). The chain's CDR3 is CSARSGQRNTIYF. In nucleotides, the CDR3 is TGCAGTGCTAGAAGTGGACAGAGAAACACCATATATTTT.

This clonotype was observed a few times. V and J are TRBV12-5 and TRBJ2-5; 8 bases are shared with TRBD2. CDR1 is LGHNT and CDR2 is FRNRAP in the germline V gene. The CDR3 runs to 16 residues. Germline trimming cut 4 bases from V and 5 bases from J; bases unmatched to any gene: 12. CDR3 region: CASGYGGGRISETQYF. Here the CDR3 DNA reads TGTGCTAGTGGTTACGGGGGCGGGAGGATTTCGGAGACCCAGTACTTC. The full variable domain, rest sourced from reference TRBV12-5 and TRBJ2-5, is DARVTQTPRHKVTEMGQEVTMRCQPILGHNTVFWYRQTMMQGLELLAYFRNRAPLDDSGMPKDRFSAEMPDATLATLKIQPSEPRDSAVYFCASGYGGGRISETQYFGPGTRLLVL.

The rearrangement joins TRBV4-3 to TRBJ1-2; D gene unclear. The germline V gene encodes CDR1 LGHNA and CDR2 YSLEER. This CDR3 is built from 13 residues. Trimming removed 2 bases at V and 2 bases at J, with 6 bases between. The CDR3 region has the DNA TGCGCCAGCAGCCAAAACCTCAACTATGGCTACACCTTC. Its translation is CASSQNLNYGYTF.

This clonotype has ten or more counts. CDR3: CASSQVDPIWEPQHF. DNA of the CDR3: TGCGCCAGCAGCCAAGTGGACCCTATTTGGGAGCCCCAGCATTTT. The chain recombines TRBV4-1 with TRBJ1-5; D gene ambiguous. The germline V gene encodes CDR1 MGHRA and CDR2 YSYEKL. The CDR3 is 15 amino acids. Trimming left V 1 base short and J 8 bases short, with 15 bases between.

The genes are TRBV20-1 and TRBJ2-3; the D call may be TRBD1 or TRBD2 (5 bases each). The V end was cut by 5 bases, the J end by 6 bases, with 9 bases between. Germline lookup yields CDR1 DFQATT and CDR2 SNEGSKA (reference sequence). The CDR3 length is 11 residues. The CDR3 DNA follows: TGCAGTGCTGGGGGTGGGGATACGCAGTATTTT. Translated, it gives CSAGGGDTQYF.

The chain employs TRBV12-5 and TRBJ1-1; D is unresolved. This CDR3 region has 12 residues. V was clipped by 3 bases and J by 7 bases, with 9 bases between them. Germline CDR1 is LGHNT and CDR2 is FRNRAP. The CDR3: CASGLRDGEAFF. CDR3 in DNA: TGTGCTAGTGGTTTACGAGACGGTGAAGCTTTCTTT.

The chain is built from TRBV20-1 and TRBJ2-5; TRBD1 matches 8 bases. Per the germline V gene, CDR1 is DFQATT and CDR2 is SNEGSKA (reference sequence). Trimming at V came to 2 bases and at J to 2 bases, leaving 4 bases not matched to a gene. The CDR3 contains 14 residues. CDR3: CSARSRTGQETQYF. The DNA of the CDR3 is TGCAGTGCTAGATCCCGGACAGGGCAAGAGACCCAGTACTTC.

This clonotype was recorded a few times. J is TRBJ2-3 and V is TRBV28, with 12 bases aligning to TRBD2. Germline trimming cut 4 bases from V and 2 bases from J; bases unmatched to any gene: 4. Germline V lookup: CDR1 MDHEN, CDR2 SYDVKM. CDR3 length: 16 residues. The CDR3, as DNA: TGTGCCAGCAGTTCCACTAGCGGGAGGAACACAGATACGCAGTATTTT. Translation: CASSSTSGRNTDTQYF.

To note about this clonotype: This clone may be a read error of a much larger clone one base away. The chain combines TRBV7-9 with TRBJ1-5, with TRBD1 as a possible D gene (5 bases). From germline, CDR1 is SEHNR and CDR2 FQNEAQ (reference sequence). V was shortened by 1 base and J by 0 bases, with 7 bases between the two germline ends. The CDR3 has 15 amino acids. CDR3 sequence: CASSLGDLSNQPQHF. The CDR3 bases are TGTGCCAGCAGCTTAGGGGACCTTAGCAATCAGCCCCAGCATTTT.

V and J are TRBV7-7 and TRBJ2-5; no firm D call. V lost 4 bases and J 2 bases, leaving 8 bases between the germline ends. This CDR3 is 13 amino acids long. The germline V gene encodes CDR1 SSHAT and CDR2 FNYEAQ (reference sequence). This CDR3 is CASSSGRQETQYF. The CDR3, as DNA: TGTGCCAGCAGCTCCGGACGGCAAGAGACCCAGTACTTC.

The chain joins TRBV12-5 to TRBJ2-1; D not certain. The V end was cut by 1 base, the J end by 5 bases, with 3 bases between. From germline, CDR1 is LGHNT and CDR2 FRNRAP. The CDR3 extends over 12 amino acids. The DNA of the CDR3 is TGTGCTAGTGGTTTGGGGAACAATGAGCAGTTCTTC. Protein sequence: CASGLGNNEQFF.

This clonotype has ten or more counts. The chain has TRBV5-4 and TRBJ1-2, with a tentative D call TRBD1 (6 bases). Germline assignment: CDR1 SGHNT and CDR2 YYREEE (reference sequence). V was clipped by 2 bases and J by 3 bases, with 11 bases between them. This CDR3 comprises 14 residues. The CDR3 DNA reads as TGTGCCAGCAGCTTTCCGGACAGCGACTATGGCTACACCTTC. Translated, it gives CASSFPDSDYGYTF. The complete variable domain, with remaining parts taken from reference TRBV5-4 and TRBJ1-2, reads ETGVTQSPTHLIKTRGQQVTLRCSSQSGHNTVSWYQQALGQGPQFIFQYYREEENGRGNFPPRFSGLQFPNYSSELNVNALELDDSALYLCASSFPDSDYGYTFGSGTRLTVV.

This clonotype has a count of ten or more. The CDR3 bases are TGTGCCATCAGTGGACGACAGGGGGGAGCCCAAGAGACCCAGTACTTC. Amino acids: CAISGRQGGAQETQYF. The gene calls are TRBV10-3 and TRBJ2-5, with 9 nucleotides matching TRBD1. CDR3 size: 16 residues. Germline V gene data show CDR1 as ENHRY and CDR2 as SYGVKD. Trimming cost V 4 bases and J 1 base; bases outside gene matches: 7.

This clonotype was found many times. The CDR3 is CASSPSGTGGQETQYF. Here the CDR3 DNA reads TGTGCCAGCAGCCCTAGTGGGACAGGGGGACAAGAGACCCAGTACTTC. The J gene is TRBJ2-5, the V gene TRBV7-2; TRBD1 agrees at 11 bases. Germline V gene lookup returns CDR1 SGHTA and CDR2 FQGNSA. The CDR3 length is 16 residues. Germline trimming cut 5 bases from V and 2 bases from J; bases unmatched to any gene: 7.